This entry concerns a single T cell receptor beta chain. This sample stems from a study of beta chain features in type 1 diabetes. V lost 2 bases and J lost 2, with 13 bases in between. Germline assignment: CDR1 LGHNA and CDR2 YSLEER. The CDR3 runs 15 residues. Since all of the isolated RNA was reverse transcribed, expressed TCRB transcripts were what got sequenced. Sequenced by immunoSEQ multiplex PCR; TCRdb stores in-frame clones only, minus some. The sample includes roughly 330,000 clones, approximately 10% of them seen just once. The chain has TRBV4-3 and TRBJ2-7; D is ambiguous. Sample: naive CD4+ T cells from blood. The receptor was derived from a woman younger than 45 in good health. The DNA for the CDR3 is TGCGCCAGCAGCCAAAGTCTGAGGCCCACCTACGAGCAGTACTTC. Protein product: CASSQSLRPTYEQYF.